This T cell receptor (beta chain) was captured in a study of CD8 T cells in Susac syndrome (dated by TCRdb to about 2019). Context from the whole study: Repertoire sequencing was used to test whether CD8+ T cell activation and differentiation in Susac syndrome was antigen driven. General study outcomes and caveats: The TCR sequencing and HLA analysis was acknowledged to have included a relatively small number of individuals.

RNA was extracted using the RNeasy kit, and about 0.5 to 1 ug of the RNA was reverse transcribed with random hexamers. The immunoSEQ multiplex PCR assay, which covers 54 Vbeta and 13 Jbeta segments, was used to amplify TCR beta CDR3 regions. PCR amplification bias was corrected using a synthetic template baseline for primer optimization and computational correction. On the authors' methods: Reads were annotated to V, D and J genes per IMGT and analyzed with immunoSEQ Analyzer, keeping only productive sequences. Clonality was calculated as one minus the Shannon entropy normalized by log2 of the number of productive unique sequences. For each patient and control, public and private clones were evaluated within the 100 most prevalent clones. Clones were defined as Susac-specific when absent from the healthy and MS cohorts, from about 1,100 published viral clones and from other ImmuneACCESS disease sequences. TCRdb handled the public reads itself, with Q25 trimming in fastp and clone calling in MiXCR, and kept productive beta chains. Rows merge per CDR3 protein into single entries with the most common DNA and genes. TCRdb's processing, not the study's, gives the V and J calls here. Across this sample there are about 120,000 distinct CDR3 sequences, with about 93% seen only once. The ten biggest clones cover more than 0.09% of the sample.

Comment on this clonotype: Its antigen is still unknown. Qualities for individual bases were not recorded, and no much larger clone is one base off.

Peripheral blood CD8+ and CD4+ T cells from healthy donors, Susac syndrome patients and multiple sclerosis patients were profiled by high-throughput TCR beta sequencing. The healthy donors served as controls matched for age and sex. CD8+ TEMRA cells were enriched by FACS, while bulk CD8+ and CD4+ T cells were purified by magnetic negative isolation. Blood was drawn into EDTA tubes, processed within 24 hours, and PBMCs were isolated by density gradient centrifugation. PBMCs intended for TCR sequencing were cryopreserved in liquid nitrogen and thawed later in a water bath at 37 degrees C. A purity of at least 90% was achieved for sorted or isolated CD4+, CD8+ and CD8+ TEMRA cells. Between the V and J ends, shortened by 1 base and 4 bases respectively, the junction contains 15 bases. Reading the germline V gene (reference sequence) gives CDR1 SEHNR and CDR2 FQNEAQ. Including cysteine and phenylalanine, the CDR3 has 16 amino acids. Only CDR3 DNA is held: 48 bases, read in frame from base 1.

Sample: CD4+ T cells from PBMCs. The sequence was obtained from a human donor in good health. Recombination joined TRBV7-9 with TRBJ2-3; no confident D gene assignment can be made. The DNA sequence follows: TGTGCCAGCAGCTTAGGCGGCCAATCGATCGCAGATACGCAGTATTTT. Protein translation: CASSLGGQSIADTQYF.